Reported below is one T cell receptor beta chain. The antigen remains undetermined. PCR involved 60 Vbeta and 13 Jbeta primers. Libraries were prepared by immunoSEQ multiplex PCR; TCRdb keeps only in-frame clonotypes and omits some of them. Reported are 130,000 to 150,000 clones; the ten largest clones contain roughly 2.6%. This sample is part of a study of cytomegalovirus exposure and HLA in healthy donors. Whole-study findings and limits: In a later analysis, approximately 15,000 TCR beta sequences were associated with HLA alleles at 0.05 false discovery rate. Reportedly, cytomegalovirus status was diagnosed with high sensitivity and specificity.

CDR1 and CDR2 from the germline V gene are MNHEY and SMNVEV (reference sequence). The CDR3 has 15 residues. V was pared by 3 bases and J by 6 bases, with 6 bases of the junction left unmatched. The TCR was taken from a man in his forties or fifties in good health and CMV-seronegative. This sequence joins TRBV27 and TRBJ1-5; 9 positions agree with TRBD1. What was sequenced was PBMCs. Written as DNA, the CDR3 is TGTGCCAGCAGTTTTCTGGGGGACAGGGCTCAGCCCCAGCATTTT. Translation gives CASSFLGDRAQPQHF.